Listed here are 14 T cell receptor beta chains from one sample, sequenced in a study of monozygotic twins with inflammatory bowel disease (dated by TCRdb to the late 2010s). The library was made by 5' RACE. Sequencing used an Illumina HiSeq 2500. TCRdb reprocessed the reads, so every CDR3 protein sequence counts as one entry and DNA is not shown. The sample table includes fewer than 550,000 distinct CDR3 sequences. Around 2.3% of the sample is taken by the ten largest. The sample comprised blood. Source of these receptors: a human donor with ulcerative colitis or Crohn's disease, or a healthy co-twin of an affected twin (not recorded which).

The rearrangement links TRBV4-3 to TRBJ1-3; lacking DNA, the TRBD1 call made by TCRdb goes unchecked. This CDR3 contains 16 residues. Germline lookup yields CDR1 LGHNA and CDR2 YSLEER. CDR3 protein: CASSQEGQYSGNTIYF.

This chain joins TRBV5-6 and TRBJ1-5; checking the TCRdb D call of TRBD1 is not possible without DNA. Germline CDR1 SGHDT, CDR2 YYEEEE. The CDR3 is 15 residues long. CDR3 protein: CASSFLDRDDQPQHF.

The chain links TRBV2 to TRBJ2-3; TCRdb gives TRBD1 as the D gene, but with no DNA this cannot be confirmed. The length of the CDR3 is 13 residues. CDR1 and CDR2 (germline): SNHLY, FYNNEI. The CDR3 loop is CASTPGAGDTQYF.

The chain carries TRBV12-3 or TRBV12-4 and TRBJ2-1. The CDR3 consists of 12 residues. CDR3 region: CASSLAIPEQFF.

This rearrangement joins TRBV6-1 to TRBJ2-5; without DNA, the TCRdb call of TRBD1 cannot be checked. This CDR3 has 15 residues. Germline V gene sequence: CDR1 MNHNS, CDR2 SASEGT. CDR3: CASSLTDRVMETQYF.

The J gene is TRBJ2-3, the V gene TRBV7-6; checking the TCRdb D call of TRBD1 is not possible without DNA. The CDR3 is 17 amino acids. From germline, CDR1 is SGHVS and CDR2 FNYEAQ. CDR3 in amino acids: CASSSLPGQGVVDTQYF.

V usage is TRBV6-1 and J usage is TRBJ2-1; TCRdb names TRBD2, which stays unverified in the absence of DNA. This CDR3 comprises 17 residues. Germline values: CDR1 MNHNS, CDR2 SASEGT. CDR3 sequence: CASSRPRLADSYNEQFF.

This sequence joins TRBV7-2 and TRBJ2-7; the TCRdb D gene call, TRBD2, has no DNA to confirm it. The CDR3 totals 15 residues. Germline lookup yields CDR1 SGHTA and CDR2 FQGNSA. CDR3 protein: CASSFLAASSYEQYF.

The J gene is TRBJ2-1, the V gene TRBV7-2. Per the germline V gene, CDR1 is SGHTA and CDR2 is FQGNSA. The CDR3 has 11 residues. The CDR3 protein is CASSLDHEQFF.

The chain has TRBV7-9 and TRBJ1-6. This CDR3 is 14 amino acids long. Germline V gene data show CDR1 as SEHNR and CDR2 as FQNEAQ (reference sequence). CDR3 loop: CASSLKGNGSPLHF.

The V call is TRBV7-2, the J call TRBJ2-3; TCRdb selects TRBD1, and the lack of DNA leaves this call unchecked. The CDR3 contains 14 residues. Germline V CDR1 and CDR2: SGHTA, FQGNSA. The CDR3 is CASSEGARPDTQYF.

The chain employs TRBV12-3 or TRBV12-4 and TRBJ2-5. The length of the CDR3 is 12 residues. CDR3 loop: CASSSGQETQYF.

The gene calls are TRBV5-4 and TRBJ1-6; TCRdb proposes TRBD1, but this gene call is untestable without DNA. This CDR3 has 14 amino acids. The germline gives CDR1 SGHNT, CDR2 YYREEE (reference sequence). CDR3 region: CASSLEAGGSPLHF.

V and J are TRBV5-6 and TRBJ2-5; absent DNA, TCRdb's TRBD2 call cannot be checked. Germline CDR1 reads SGHDT; CDR2 reads YYEEEE. The CDR3 is 15 residues long. The CDR3 is CASSSPGLDQETQYF.